This T cell receptor beta chain was documented in a study of blood T cell repertoires in COVID-19. The wider study: Acute and convalescent COVID-19 specimens originated in the United States, Italy and Spain. The analysed material was cDNA or gDNA that came from T cells, B-cell-depleted T cells, or PBMCs.

Germline values: CDR1 SNHLY, CDR2 FYNNEI. The CDR3 is 14 residues long. V lost 6 bases, J lost 4 bases, and 6 bases stayed unmatched. Original data processing: By means of reference gene primer amplification, nucleated cell counts were estimated. The repertoire was sequenced with immunoSEQ multiplex PCR; TCRdb's copy has only in-frame clones and lacks some. V and J calls plus clone size are reproduced from that table; the DNA served to infer D and trimming. The data show tens of thousands of clones, about 90% seen once. This clonotype was obtained from a woman older than 75 with active COVID-19. Sample: peripheral blood. The V call is TRBV2, the J call TRBJ1-3, with 7 bases fitting TRBD1. As DNA, the CDR3 is TGTGCCAGCAGAAAGGGACAGAGAGGAAACACCATATATTTT. It translates to CASRKGQRGNTIYF.